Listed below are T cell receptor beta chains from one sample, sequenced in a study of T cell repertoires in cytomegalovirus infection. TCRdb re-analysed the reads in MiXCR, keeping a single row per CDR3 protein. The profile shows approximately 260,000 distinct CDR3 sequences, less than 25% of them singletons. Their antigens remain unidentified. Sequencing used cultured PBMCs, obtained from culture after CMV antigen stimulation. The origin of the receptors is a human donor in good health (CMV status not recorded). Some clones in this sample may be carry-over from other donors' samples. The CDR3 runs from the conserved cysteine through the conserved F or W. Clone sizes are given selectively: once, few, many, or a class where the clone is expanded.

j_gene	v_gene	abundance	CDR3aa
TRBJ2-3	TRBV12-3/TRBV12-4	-	CASTGTSVATDTQYF
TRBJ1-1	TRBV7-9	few	CASSFGWGLLNTEAFF
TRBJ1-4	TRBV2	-	CASSEFGTAATNEKLFF
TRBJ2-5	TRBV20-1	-	CSAREVQGGGETQYF
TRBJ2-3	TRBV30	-	CAWGKGRVDTQYF
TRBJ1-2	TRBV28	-	CASSFPAGRIYGYTF
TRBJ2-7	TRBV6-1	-	CASRAGGAQTSGRRSYEQYF
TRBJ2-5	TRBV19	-	CASSIEGVAGAETQYF
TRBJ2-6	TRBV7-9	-	CASRRGGGIPPGANVLTF
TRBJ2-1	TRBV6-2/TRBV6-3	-	CASRAILGQKTLYNEQFF
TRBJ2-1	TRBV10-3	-	CAISESGTSGTEQFF
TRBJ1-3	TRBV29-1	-	CSVVYTYSGNTIYF
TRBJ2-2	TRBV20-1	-	CSAKLGQNTGELFF
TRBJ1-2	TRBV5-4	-	CASRDREESYGYTF
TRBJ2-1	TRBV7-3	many	CASSPSPPPNEQFF
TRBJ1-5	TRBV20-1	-	CSASTVINQPQHF
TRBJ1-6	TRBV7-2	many	CASKSFVSDSPLHF
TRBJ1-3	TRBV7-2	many	CASSRDQGVGRNTIYF
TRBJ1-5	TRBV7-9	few	CASSLSGNNQPQHF
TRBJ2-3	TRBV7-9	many	CASSRGRSTDTQYF
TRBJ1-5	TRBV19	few	CASMKGASVAQPQHF
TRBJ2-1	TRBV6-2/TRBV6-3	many	CASKALRVAGLGEQFF
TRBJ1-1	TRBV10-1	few	CASSESFREDAEAFF